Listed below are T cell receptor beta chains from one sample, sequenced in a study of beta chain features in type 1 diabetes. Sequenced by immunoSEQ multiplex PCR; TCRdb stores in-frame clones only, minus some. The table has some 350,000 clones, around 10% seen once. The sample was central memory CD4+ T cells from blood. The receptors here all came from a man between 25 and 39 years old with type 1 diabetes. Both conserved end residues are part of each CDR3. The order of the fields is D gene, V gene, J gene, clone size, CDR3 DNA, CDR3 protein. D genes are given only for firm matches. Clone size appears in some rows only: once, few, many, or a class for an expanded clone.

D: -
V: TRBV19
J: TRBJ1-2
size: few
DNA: TGTGCCAGTAGTATATCCACAGCATATGGGGGAATGGATGGCTACACCTTC
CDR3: CASSISTAYGGMDGYTF

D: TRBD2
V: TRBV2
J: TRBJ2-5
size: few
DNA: TGTGCCAGCACTTGGGACAGACTAGCGGGAGTGGAGACCCAGTACTTC
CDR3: CASTWDRLAGVETQYF

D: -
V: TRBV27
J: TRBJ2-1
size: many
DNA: TGTGCCAGCAGTTCCCCATTGGGGGGACGCTACAATGAGCAGTTCTTC
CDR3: CASSSPLGGRYNEQFF

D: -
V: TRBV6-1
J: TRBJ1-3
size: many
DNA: TGTGCCAGCAAAGGCGGGGCTGGAAACACCATATATTTT
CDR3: CASKGGAGNTIYF

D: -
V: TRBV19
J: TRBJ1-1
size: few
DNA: TGTGCCAGTAGTTCAGTCCCGGGACAACAGATGAACACTGAAGCTTTCTTT
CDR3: CASSSVPGQQMNTEAFF

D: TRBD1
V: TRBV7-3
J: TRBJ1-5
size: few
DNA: TGTGCCAGCAGCCTACATGTAGGGGGCAGGGATCAGCCCCAGCATTTT
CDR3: CASSLHVGGRDQPQHF

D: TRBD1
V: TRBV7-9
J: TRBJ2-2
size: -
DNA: TGTGCCAGCAGCCCGGGGACAGGGCCCGGGGAGCTGTTTTTT
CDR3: CASSPGTGPGELFF

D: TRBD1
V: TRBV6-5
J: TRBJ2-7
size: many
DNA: TGTGCCAGCAGGCGACAGGGTCACGAGCAGTACTTC
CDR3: CASRRQGHEQYF

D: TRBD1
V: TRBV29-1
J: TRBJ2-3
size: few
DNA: TGCAGCGTTTCACAGGGGGTTGCCGGGTCAGATACGCAGTATTTT
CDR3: CSVSQGVAGSDTQYF

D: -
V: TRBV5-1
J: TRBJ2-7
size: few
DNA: TGCGCCAGCAGCACACAGGGCCACGAGCAGTACTTC
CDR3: CASSTQGHEQYF

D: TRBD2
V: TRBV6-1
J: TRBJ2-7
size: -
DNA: TGTGCCAGCAGTGAAGGGCCTAGCGGGATCTACGAGCAGTACTTC
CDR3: CASSEGPSGIYEQYF

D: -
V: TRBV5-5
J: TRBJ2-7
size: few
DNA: TGTGCCAGCAGCTTGATGGGCGGGCCGAGCGAGCAGTACTTC
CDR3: CASSLMGGPSEQYF

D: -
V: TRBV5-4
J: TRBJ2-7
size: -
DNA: TGTGCCAGCAGCCAAGATCTGATGAGCTCCTACGAGCAGTACTTC
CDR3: CASSQDLMSSYEQYF

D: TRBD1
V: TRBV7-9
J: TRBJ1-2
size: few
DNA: TGTGCCAGCAGCTCGCAGACAGGGGTCGGGTATGGCTACACCTTC
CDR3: CASSSQTGVGYGYTF

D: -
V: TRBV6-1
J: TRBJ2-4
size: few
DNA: TGTGCCAGCAGTGGACGGACAGTGACCAAAAACATTCAGTACTTC
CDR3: CASSGRTVTKNIQYF

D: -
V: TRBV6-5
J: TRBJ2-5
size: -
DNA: TGTGCCAGCAGTGAAGGAGGGGGCAGCGAGACCCAGTACTTC
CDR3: CASSEGGGSETQYF

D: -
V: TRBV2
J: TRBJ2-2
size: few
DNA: TGTGCCAGCTCCCGGGAGAACACCGGGGAGCTGTTTTTT
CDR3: CASSRENTGELFF

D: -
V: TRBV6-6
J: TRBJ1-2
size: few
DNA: TGTGCCAGCAGTTACCAGGCCTTCGATGGCTACACCTTC
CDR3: CASSYQAFDGYTF

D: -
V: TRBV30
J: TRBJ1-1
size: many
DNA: TGTGCTTCCTTGCTGAACACTGAAGCTTTCTTT
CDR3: CASLLNTEAFF

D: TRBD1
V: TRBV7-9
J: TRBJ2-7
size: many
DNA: TGTGCCAGCCCACAGGGGGCGTACGAGCAGTACTTC
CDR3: CASPQGAYEQYF

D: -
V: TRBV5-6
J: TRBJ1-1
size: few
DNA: TGTGCCAGCAGCCCCCCCGGGGGCTGGGCTGAAGCTTTCTTT
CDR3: CASSPPGGWAEAFF

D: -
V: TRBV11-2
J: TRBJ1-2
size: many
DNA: TGTGCCAGCAGCTTAGATCCGGCAGGGAGGGAGGTGGGCTACACCTTC
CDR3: CASSLDPAGREVGYTF

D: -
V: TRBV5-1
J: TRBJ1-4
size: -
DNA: TGCGCCAGCAGCTCGGAACCCCAGGCTATTAATGAAAAACTGTTTTTT
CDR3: CASSSEPQAINEKLFF

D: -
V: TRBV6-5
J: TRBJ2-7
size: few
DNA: TGTGCCAGTTCTCGGGAGACCTACGAGCAGTACTTC
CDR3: CASSRETYEQYF

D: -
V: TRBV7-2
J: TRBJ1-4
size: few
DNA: TGTGCCAGCACCCGGACGGGGAATGAAAAACTGTTTTTT
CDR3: CASTRTGNEKLFF

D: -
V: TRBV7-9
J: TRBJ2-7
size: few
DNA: TGTGCCAGCAGCGGATCCCCTAACTACGAGCAGTACTTC
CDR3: CASSGSPNYEQYF

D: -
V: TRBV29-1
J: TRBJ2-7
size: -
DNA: TGCAGCGCCCTTGGCCGGCTGAGCTCCTACGAGCAGTACTTC
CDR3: CSALGRLSSYEQYF

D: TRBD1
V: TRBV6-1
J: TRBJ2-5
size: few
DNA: TGTGCCAGCAACACAGGGGGAAGAGAGACCCAGTACTTC
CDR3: CASNTGGRETQYF

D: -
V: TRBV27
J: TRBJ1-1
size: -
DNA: TGTGCCAGCATGATCAGTCCTAGGTACACTGAAGCTTTCTTT
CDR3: CASMISPRYTEAFF

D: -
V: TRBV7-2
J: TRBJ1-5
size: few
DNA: TGTGCCAGCAGCTTATTGGCAGGGAATCAGCCCCAGCATTTT
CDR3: CASSLLAGNQPQHF

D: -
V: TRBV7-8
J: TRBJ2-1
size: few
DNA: TGTGCCAGCAGCTTAGAGGTCAGCTTCTTC
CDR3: CASSLEVSFF

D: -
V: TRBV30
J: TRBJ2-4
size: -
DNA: TGTGCCTGGAGTGACGCAGGGACAAGAAACATTCAGTACTTC
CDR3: CAWSDAGTRNIQYF

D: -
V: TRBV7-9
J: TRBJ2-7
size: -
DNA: TGTGCCAGCAGCTGGTCCGGGACCCTAAAGTACGAGCAGTACTTC
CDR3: CASSWSGTLKYEQYF

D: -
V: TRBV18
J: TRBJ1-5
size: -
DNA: TGTGCCAGCTCACCCGCCGCCCCAAGGGGTAGCAATCAGCCCCAGCATTTT
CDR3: CASSPAAPRGSNQPQHF

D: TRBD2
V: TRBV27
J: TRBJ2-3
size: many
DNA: TGTGCCAGCAGCCCATTAGCGGGAGTTGGCACAGATACGCAGTATTTT
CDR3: CASSPLAGVGTDTQYF

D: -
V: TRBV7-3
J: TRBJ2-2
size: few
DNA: TGTGCCAGCAGCCCTGGGACACGCTCGAACACCGGGGAGCTGTTTTTT
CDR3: CASSPGTRSNTGELFF

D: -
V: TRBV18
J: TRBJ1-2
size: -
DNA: TGTGCCAGCTCACCCCTCGACGGAGGATATGGCTACACCTTC
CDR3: CASSPLDGGYGYTF

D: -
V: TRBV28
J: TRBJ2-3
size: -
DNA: TGTGCCAGCAGTTCCGGACAGCGGACAGATACGCAGTATTTT
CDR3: CASSSGQRTDTQYF